This T cell receptor (beta chain) is drawn from a study of cytomegalovirus exposure and HLA in healthy donors. PCR primers comprised 60 Vbeta and 13 Jbeta primers. Libraries were prepared by immunoSEQ multiplex PCR; TCRdb keeps only in-frame clonotypes and omits some of them. The sample lists 150,000 to 200,000 clones, approximately 85% occurring once. The CDR3 has 15 amino acids. From germline, CDR1 is GTSNPN and CDR2 SVGIG (reference sequence). V lost 3 bases and J lost 4, with 17 bases in between. Source material: PBMCs. The J gene is TRBJ2-3, the V gene TRBV30, with a weak D call TRBD2 (5 bases). This clonotype was sampled from a girl aged 2 to 9 in good health and CMV-seropositive. CDR3 protein: CAWSHRVAGADTQYF. The CDR3 coding sequence is TGTGCCTGGAGCCATCGAGTGGCCGGGGCAGATACGCAGTATTTT.